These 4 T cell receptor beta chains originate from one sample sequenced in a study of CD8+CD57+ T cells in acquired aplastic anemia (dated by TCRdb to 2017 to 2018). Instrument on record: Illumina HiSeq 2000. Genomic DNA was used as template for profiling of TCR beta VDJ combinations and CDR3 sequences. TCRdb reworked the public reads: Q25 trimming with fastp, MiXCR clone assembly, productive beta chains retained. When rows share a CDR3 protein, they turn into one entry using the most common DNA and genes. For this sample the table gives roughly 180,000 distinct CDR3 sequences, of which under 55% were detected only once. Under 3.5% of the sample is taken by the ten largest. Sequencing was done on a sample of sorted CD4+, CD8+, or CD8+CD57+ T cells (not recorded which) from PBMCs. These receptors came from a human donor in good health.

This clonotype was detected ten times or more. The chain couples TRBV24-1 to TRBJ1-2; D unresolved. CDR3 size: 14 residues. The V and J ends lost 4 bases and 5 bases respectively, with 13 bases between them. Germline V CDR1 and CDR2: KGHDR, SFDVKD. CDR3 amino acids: CATSDPRGTYGYTF. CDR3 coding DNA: TGTGCCACCAGTGACCCCCGCGGCACGTATGGCTACACCTTC.

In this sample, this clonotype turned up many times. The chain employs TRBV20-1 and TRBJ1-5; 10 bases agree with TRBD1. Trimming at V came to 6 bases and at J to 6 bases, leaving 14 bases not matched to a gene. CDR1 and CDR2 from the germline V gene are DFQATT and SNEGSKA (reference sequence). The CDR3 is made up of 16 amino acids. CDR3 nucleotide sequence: TGCAGTGCGAGGACAGGGGGTCCCCTGAGTCTTCAGCCCCAGCATTTT. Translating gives CSARTGGPLSLQPQHF.

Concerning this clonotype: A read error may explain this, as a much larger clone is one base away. The CDR3 DNA reads as TGCAGTGCTAAAGCCCAGATCGCGGCGAGCTCCTACAATGAGCAGTTCTTC. This encodes CSAKAQIAASSYNEQFF. This rearrangement joins TRBV20-1 to TRBJ2-1, with D hard to call. In germline, CDR1 is DFQATT, CDR2 SNEGSKA (reference sequence). V lost 4 bases and J 0 bases, leaving 19 bases between the germline ends. CDR3 size: 17 residues.

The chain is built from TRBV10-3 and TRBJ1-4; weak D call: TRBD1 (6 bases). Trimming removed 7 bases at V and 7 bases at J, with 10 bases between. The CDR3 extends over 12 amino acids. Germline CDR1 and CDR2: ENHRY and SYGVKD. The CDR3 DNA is TGTGCCATCACAGGGGAAGGTGAAAAACTGTTTTTT. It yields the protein CAITGEGEKLFF.